Listed below are T cell receptor beta chains from one sample, sequenced in a study of tumor-infiltrating lymphocytes in primary liver carcinoma. TCRdb re-called the multiplex PCR reads through MiXCR, storing one row per CDR3 protein. The sample carries 150,000 to 200,000 distinct CDR3 sequences, 65% recorded once. Input material: peripheral blood. The receptors here all came from an older woman with primary liver carcinoma and hepatitis B virus infection. Both conserved end residues are part of each CDR3. A D gene is named only where the DNA matches it firmly. The size entry is marked missing in some rows and otherwise reads once, few, many or a size class.

CDR3	DNA	D	size	V	J
CATSFWPPQETQYF	TGTGCCACCAGTTTTTGGCCCCCGCAGGAGACCCAGTACTTC	NA	NA	TRBV28	TRBJ2-5
CASSLDRGQGWDDYIF	TGTGCCAGCAGCTTAGATCGGGGACAGGGGTGGGACGACTACATCTTC	TRBD1	NA	TRBV11-2	TRBJ1-2
CASRQLGRRGEQFF	TGTGCCAGCAGACAGCTTGGACGGCGTGGTGAGCAGTTCTTC	NA	many	TRBV6-5	TRBJ2-1
CASSFAGRYNEQFF	TGTGCCAGCAGCTTCGCTGGTAGATACAATGAGCAGTTCTTC	NA	NA	TRBV11-2	TRBJ2-1
CASSSPGTRVIYEQYF	TGTGCCAGCAGCTCGCCCGGGACAAGGGTAATCTACGAGCAGTACTTC	NA	many	TRBV28	TRBJ2-7
CAAASLTYEQYF	TGTGCCGCCGCGTCCCTTACCTACGAGCAGTACTTC	NA	NA	TRBV10-3	TRBJ2-7
CASSQGSNYGYTF	TGTGCCAGCAGCCAAGGTAGCAACTATGGCTACACCTTC	NA	few	TRBV7-9	TRBJ1-2
CASSPSGTRGKKLFF	TGTGCCAGCAGCCCCTCCGGGACACGGGGTAAAAAACTGTTTTTT	NA	NA	TRBV13	TRBJ1-4
CSSTRLREQGEQFF	TGTTCCAGCACCCGTTTACGGGAGCAAGGTGAGCAGTTCTTC	NA	NA	TRBV11-2	TRBJ2-1
CASGALAGVTGERFF	TGTGCCAGCGGGGCACTAGCGGGAGTCACCGGGGAGCGGTTTTTT	TRBD2	NA	TRBV7-9	TRBJ2-2
CANSERGTKNIQYF	TGTGCCAACAGTGAAAGGGGAACCAAAAACATCCAGTACTTC	NA	NA	TRBV6-1	TRBJ2-4
CASSQERGTVNEKLFF	TGTGCCAGCAGCCAAGAACGGGGGACAGTTAATGAAAAACTGTTTTTT	TRBD1	NA	TRBV14	TRBJ1-4
CASSFEQGLKETQYF	TGCGCCAGCAGCTTCGAACAGGGGCTCAAAGAGACCCAGTACTTC	TRBD1	NA	TRBV5-1	TRBJ2-5
CASSPESGGANVLTF	TGTGCCAGCAGCCCGGAGTCGGGCGGGGCCAACGTCCTGACTTTC	NA	many	TRBV11-3	TRBJ2-6
CASSSGTYEQYF	TGCGCCAGCAGCTCAGGGACCTACGAGCAGTACTTC	NA	few	TRBV5-1	TRBJ2-7
CSVGGEGSRENYGYTF	TGCAGCGTTGGAGGGGAGGGTTCGAGGGAAAACTATGGCTACACCTTC	NA	many	TRBV29-1	TRBJ1-2
CASRPHGQGISEKLFF	TGTGCCAGCAGACCCCATGGACAGGGTATAAGTGAAAAACTGTTTTTT	TRBD1	NA	TRBV28	TRBJ1-4
CASSRTGMNTEAFF	TGTGCCAGCAGCAGGACAGGGATGAACACTGAAGCTTTCTTT	TRBD1	NA	TRBV7-9	TRBJ1-1
CASSSSPRGTYNEQFF	TGTGCTAGCAGCTCCTCCCCGCGGGGAACCTACAATGAGCAGTTCTTC	NA	NA	TRBV28	TRBJ2-1
CASSWASRGSGNTIYF	TGTGCCAGCAGCTGGGCGTCCCGGGGCTCTGGAAACACCATATATTTT	NA	once	TRBV7-9	TRBJ1-3
CTSSSSVQYEQYF	TGTACCAGCAGCTCCAGTGTTCAGTACGAGCAGTACTTC	NA	NA	TRBV11-2	TRBJ2-7
CATSDLGTVNEQFF	TGTGCCACCAGTGATTTGGGGACAGTCAATGAGCAGTTCTTC	TRBD1	NA	TRBV24-1	TRBJ2-1
CASSLGGVLGNTEAFF	TGTGCCAGCAGCCTCGGAGGGGTCCTGGGAAACACTGAAGCTTTCTTT	NA	NA	TRBV5-6	TRBJ1-1
CASSLADRGGTGELFF	TGCGCCAGCAGCTTGGCGGACAGGGGCGGCACCGGGGAGCTGTTTTTT	TRBD1	NA	TRBV5-1	TRBJ2-2
CAWSIGSNEEFF	TGTGCCTGGAGTATAGGATCAAATGAGGAGTTCTTC	NA	NA	TRBV30	TRBJ2-7
CASSSMTSGYNEQFF	TGTGCCAGCAGCTCTATGACTAGCGGCTACAATGAGCAGTTCTTC	TRBD2	NA	TRBV7-8	TRBJ2-1
CASSFSPGLPELRW	TGTGCCAGCAGTTTCTCACCCGGACTTCCGGAGCTACGGTGG	NA	many	TRBV6-2/TRBV6-3	TRBJ2-7
CASSLPRTWDEQYF	TGTGCCAGCAGCCTCCCTCGAACATGGGATGAGCAGTACTTC	NA	NA	TRBV11-2	TRBJ2-7
CASSQDPLADIQYF	TGTGCCAGCAGCCAAGATCCCCTCGCAGATATACAGTATTTT	NA	NA	TRBV4-2	TRBJ2-3
CASSYFGQRSGANVLTF	TGTGCCAGCAGTTACTTTGGACAGCGATCTGGGGCCAACGTCCTGACTTTC	NA	many	TRBV6-5	TRBJ2-6
CASSTRTWLGADNGELFF	TGTGCCAGCAGCACCCGGACATGGCTGGGGGCGGACAACGGGGAGCTGTTTTTT	NA	NA	TRBV7-8	TRBJ2-2
CASSLRPLTTEALF	TGTGCCAGCAGTTTACGTCCTCTGACCACTGAAGCTTTATTT	NA	NA	TRBV12-3/TRBV12-4	TRBJ1-1
CASSERETGELFF	TGTGCCAGCAGTGAGAGGGAAACCGGGGAGCTGTTTTTT	NA	NA	TRBV12-3/TRBV12-4	TRBJ2-2
CASTPPRATHGQYF	TGTGCCAGCACCCCCCCAAGGGCGACTCACGGGCAGTACTTT	NA	NA	TRBV2	TRBJ2-7
CASSPSKSGRGRDTQYF	TGTGCCAGCAGCCCATCCAAAAGCGGCCGCGGGAGGGATACGCAGTATTTT	TRBD2	NA	TRBV5-4	TRBJ2-3
CAWSVNWEYNEQFF	TGTGCCTGGAGTGTTAACTGGGAGTACAATGAGCAGTTCTTC	NA	NA	TRBV30	TRBJ2-1
CASSLDPKGANTGELFF	TGTGCCAGCAGTTTAGACCCCAAAGGGGCGAACACCGGGGAGCTGTTTTTT	NA	NA	TRBV11-2	TRBJ2-2
CASSLELWGGGYTF	TGTGCCAGCAGCTTAGAGTTATGGGGAGGCGGCTACACCTTC	NA	NA	TRBV7-8	TRBJ1-2
CATQYTGSNQPQHF	TGTGCTACACAGTACACAGGGAGTAATCAACCCCAGCATTTT	NA	NA	TRBV12-5	TRBJ1-5
CASSPDSTFRERFF	TGTGCCAGCAGTCCGGACTCGACGTTTAGGGAGCGGTTCTTC	NA	NA	TRBV11-2	TRBJ2-1
CASSLEQANTGELFF	TGTGCCAGCAGCCTGGAACAGGCGAACACCGGGGAGCTGTTTTTT	NA	NA	TRBV28	TRBJ2-2
CASSERLNTEAFF	TGTGCCAGCAGTGAGAGGCTGAACACTGAAGCTTTCTTT	NA	few	TRBV6-4	TRBJ1-1
CASSLGGAVLEGYTF	TGTGCCAGCAGCTTAGGAGGGGCTGTCCTAGAGGGCTACACCTTC	NA	NA	TRBV11-2	TRBJ1-2
CASSSRATDTQYF	TGTGCCAGCAGCTCGAGGGCCACAGATACGCAGTATTTT	NA	once	TRBV5-4	TRBJ2-3
CARGSGGNTEAFF	TGTGCCCGTGGGTCCGGGGGTAACACTGAAGCTTTCTTT	NA	NA	TRBV30	TRBJ1-1
CASSLGAGGLGLVTDTQYF	TGTGCCAGCAGTTTAGGGGCCGGGGGGCTAGGCTTGGTTACAGATACGCAGTATTTT	NA	NA	TRBV28	TRBJ2-3
CASSLTGTSGTHTDTQYF	TGTGCCAGCAGTTTAACTGGGACTAGCGGGACTCACACAGATACGCAGTATTTT	TRBD2	many	TRBV12-3/TRBV12-4	TRBJ2-3
CASSQELTYSNQPQHF	TGTGCCAGCAGCCAAGAGTTGACGTATAGCAATCAGCCCCAGCATTTT	NA	many	TRBV4-2	TRBJ1-5
CAITPGPSNTGELLF	TGTGCCATCACCCCGGGTCCATCGAACACCGGGGAGCTGCTTTTT	NA	few	TRBV6-1	TRBJ2-2
CASSLEYGAYYGYTF	TGTGCCAGCAGCTTAGAGTATGGGGCCTACTATGGCTACACCTTC	NA	medium-sized	TRBV11-2	TRBJ1-2
CVSSPDYYQETQYF	TGTGTCAGCAGCCCGGACTATTACCAAGAGACCCAGTACTTC	NA	NA	TRBV5-4	TRBJ2-5
CASSRLARSGGTDTQYF	TGTGCCAGCAGCCGACTAGCGCGGAGTGGGGGCACAGATACACAGTATTTT	TRBD2	NA	TRBV6-5	TRBJ2-3
CASSATNGSEQFF	TGTGCCAGCAGCGCGACTAACGGGAGTGAGCAGTTCTTC	NA	NA	TRBV7-9	TRBJ2-1
CASSYSGGRANSEQFF	TGTGCCAGTAGTTACTCGGGCGGGAGGGCCAATAGTGAGCAGTTCTTC	TRBD2	NA	TRBV6-5	TRBJ2-1
CASSQEIGQESNQPQHF	TGTGCCAGCAGCCAAGAAATAGGGCAGGAAAGCAATCAGCCCCAGCATTTT	NA	NA	TRBV4-2	TRBJ1-5